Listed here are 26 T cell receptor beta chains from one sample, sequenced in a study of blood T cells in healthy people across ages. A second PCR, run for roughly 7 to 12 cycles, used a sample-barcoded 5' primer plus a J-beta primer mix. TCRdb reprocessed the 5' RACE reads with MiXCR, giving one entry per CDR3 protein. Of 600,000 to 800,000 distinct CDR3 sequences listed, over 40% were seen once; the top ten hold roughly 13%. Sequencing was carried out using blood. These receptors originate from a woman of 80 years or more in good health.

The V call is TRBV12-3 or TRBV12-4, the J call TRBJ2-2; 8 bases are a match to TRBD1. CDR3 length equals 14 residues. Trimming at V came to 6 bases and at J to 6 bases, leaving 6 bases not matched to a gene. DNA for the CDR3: TGTGCCAGCAGGGACAGGGTTTCGGCCGGGGAGCTGTTTTTT. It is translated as CASRDRVSAGELFF.

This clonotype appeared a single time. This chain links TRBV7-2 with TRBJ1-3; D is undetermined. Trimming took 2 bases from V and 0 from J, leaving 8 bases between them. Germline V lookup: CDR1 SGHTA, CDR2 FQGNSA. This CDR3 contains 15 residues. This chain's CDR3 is CTSSLRVTSGNTIYF. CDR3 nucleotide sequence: TGTACCAGCAGCTTAAGGGTGACCTCTGGAAACACCATATATTTT.

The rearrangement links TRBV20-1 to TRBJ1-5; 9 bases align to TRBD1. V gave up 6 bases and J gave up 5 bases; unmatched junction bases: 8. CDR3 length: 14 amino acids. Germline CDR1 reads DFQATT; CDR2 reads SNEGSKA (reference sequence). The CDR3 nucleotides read TGCAGTGCAGCCGGGACAGGGTTCGATCAGCCCCAGCATTTT. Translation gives CSAAGTGFDQPQHF.

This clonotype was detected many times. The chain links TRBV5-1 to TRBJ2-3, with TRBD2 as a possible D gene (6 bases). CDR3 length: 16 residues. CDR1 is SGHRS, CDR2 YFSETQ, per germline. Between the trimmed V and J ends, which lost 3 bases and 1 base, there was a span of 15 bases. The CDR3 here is CASSWAGISGTDTQYF. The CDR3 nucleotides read TGCGCCAGCAGCTGGGCGGGGATTTCTGGCACAGATACGCAGTATTTT.

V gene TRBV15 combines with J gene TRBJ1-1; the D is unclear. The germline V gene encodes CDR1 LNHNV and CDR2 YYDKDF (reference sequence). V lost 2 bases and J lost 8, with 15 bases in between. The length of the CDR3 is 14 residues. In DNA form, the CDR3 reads TGTGCCACCAGCAGACAGGCGCCCAATACGGAAGCTTTCTTT. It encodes CATSRQAPNTEAFF.

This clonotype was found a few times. The CDR3 here is CASSSGSDEQYF. DNA for the CDR3: TGCGCCAGCAGCTCCGGGAGCGATGAGCAGTACTTC. The V gene is TRBV5-1, the J gene TRBJ2-5, with a possible D match to TRBD2 (6 bases). The CDR3 has 12 residues. The germline gives CDR1 SGHRS, CDR2 YFSETQ. The V end lost 3 bases, the J end lost 11 bases, and 14 bases lay between the germline ends. Full variable domain (rest looked up from reference TRBV5-1 and TRBJ2-5): KAGVTQTPRYLIKTRGQQVTLSCSPISGHRSVSWYQQTPGQGLQFLFEYFSETQRNKGNFPGRFSGRQFSNSRSEMNVSTLELGDSALYLCASSSGSDEQYFGPGTRLLVL.

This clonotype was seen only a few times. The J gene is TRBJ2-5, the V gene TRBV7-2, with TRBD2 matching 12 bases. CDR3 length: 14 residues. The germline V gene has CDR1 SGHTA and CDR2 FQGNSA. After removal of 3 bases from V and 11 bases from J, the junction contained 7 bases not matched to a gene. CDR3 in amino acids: CASSFTSGGYEQYF. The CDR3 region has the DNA TGTGCCAGCAGCTTTACTAGCGGGGGGTATGAGCAGTACTTC.

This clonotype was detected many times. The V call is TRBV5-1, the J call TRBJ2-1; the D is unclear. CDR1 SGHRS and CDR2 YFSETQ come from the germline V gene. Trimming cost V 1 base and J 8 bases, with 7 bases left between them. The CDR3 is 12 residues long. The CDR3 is CASSLKRDEQFF. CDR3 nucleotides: TGCGCCAGCAGCTTGAAAAGGGATGAGCAGTTCTTC.

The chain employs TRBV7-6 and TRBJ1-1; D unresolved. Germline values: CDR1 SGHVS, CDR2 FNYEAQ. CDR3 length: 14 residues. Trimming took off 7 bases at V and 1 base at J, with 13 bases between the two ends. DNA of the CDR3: TGTGCCAGCACCCTCATTACAGCGAACACTGAAGCTTTCTTT. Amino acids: CASTLITANTEAFF. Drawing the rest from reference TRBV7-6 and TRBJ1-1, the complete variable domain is GAGVSQSPRYKVTKRGQDVALRCDPISGHVSLYWYRQALGQGPEFLTYFNYEAQQDKSGLPNDRFSAERPEGSISTLTIQRTEQRDSAMYRCASTLITANTEAFFGQGTRLTVV.

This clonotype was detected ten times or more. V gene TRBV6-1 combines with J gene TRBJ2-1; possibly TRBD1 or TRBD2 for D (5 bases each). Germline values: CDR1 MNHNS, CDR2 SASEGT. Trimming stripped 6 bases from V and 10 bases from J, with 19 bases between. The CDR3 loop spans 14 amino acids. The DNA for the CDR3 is TGTGCCAGCAGAGTGGATAACAACCGGGGCGAGCAGTTCTTC. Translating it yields CASRVDNNRGEQFF.

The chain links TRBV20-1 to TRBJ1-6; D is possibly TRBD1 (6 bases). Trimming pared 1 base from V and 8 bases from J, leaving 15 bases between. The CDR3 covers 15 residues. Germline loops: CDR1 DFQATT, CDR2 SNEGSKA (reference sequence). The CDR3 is CSARVQAKGDSPLHF. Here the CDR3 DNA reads TGCAGTGCTAGAGTACAGGCCAAGGGGGATTCACCCCTCCACTTT.

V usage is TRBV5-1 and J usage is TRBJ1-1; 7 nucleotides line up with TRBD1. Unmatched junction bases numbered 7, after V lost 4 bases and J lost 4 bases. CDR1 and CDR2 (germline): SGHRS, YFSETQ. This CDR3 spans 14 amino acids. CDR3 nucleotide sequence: TGCGCCAGCAGCCTGCCGACAGGGTCCACTGAAGCTTTCTTT. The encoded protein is CASSLPTGSTEAFF.

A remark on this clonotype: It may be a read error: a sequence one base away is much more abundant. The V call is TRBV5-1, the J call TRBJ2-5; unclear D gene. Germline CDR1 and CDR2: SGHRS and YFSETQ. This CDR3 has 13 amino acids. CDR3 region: CASSSEDQEAQYF. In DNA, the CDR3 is TGCGCCAGCAGCTCAGAGGACCAAGAGGCCCAGTACTTC.

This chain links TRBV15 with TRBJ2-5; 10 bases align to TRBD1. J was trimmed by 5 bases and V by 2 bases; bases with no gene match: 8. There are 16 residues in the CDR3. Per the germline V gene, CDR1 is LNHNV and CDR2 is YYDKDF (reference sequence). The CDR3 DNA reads TGTGCCACCAGCAGACCACCGGGACAGGGGTTGGAGACCCAGTACTTC. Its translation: CATSRPPGQGLETQYF.

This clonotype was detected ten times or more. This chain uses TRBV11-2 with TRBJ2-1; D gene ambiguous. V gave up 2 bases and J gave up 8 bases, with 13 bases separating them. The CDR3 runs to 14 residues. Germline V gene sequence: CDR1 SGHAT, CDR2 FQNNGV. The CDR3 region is CASSLFTAMDEQFF. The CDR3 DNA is TGTGCCAGCAGCTTATTCACCGCAATGGATGAGCAGTTCTTC.

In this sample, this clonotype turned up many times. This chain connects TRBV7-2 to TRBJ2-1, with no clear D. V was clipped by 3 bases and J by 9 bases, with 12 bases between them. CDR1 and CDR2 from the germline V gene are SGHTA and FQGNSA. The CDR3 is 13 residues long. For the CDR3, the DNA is TGTGCCAGCAGCTTCCCCCAAAACGGTGAGCAGTTCTTC. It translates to CASSFPQNGEQFF.

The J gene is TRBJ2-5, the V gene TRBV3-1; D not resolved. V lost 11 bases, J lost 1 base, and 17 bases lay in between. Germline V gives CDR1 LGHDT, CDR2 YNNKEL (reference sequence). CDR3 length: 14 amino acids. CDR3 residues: CASGEENLQETQYF. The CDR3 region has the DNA TGTGCCTCCGGCGAAGAAAACCTCCAAGAGACCCAGTACTTC.

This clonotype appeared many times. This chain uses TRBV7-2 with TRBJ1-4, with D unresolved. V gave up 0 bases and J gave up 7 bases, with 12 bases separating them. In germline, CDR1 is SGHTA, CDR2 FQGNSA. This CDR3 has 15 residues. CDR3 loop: CASSLAHTEGEKLFF. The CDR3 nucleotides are TGTGCCAGCAGCTTAGCGCACACGGAGGGTGAAAAACTGTTTTTT.

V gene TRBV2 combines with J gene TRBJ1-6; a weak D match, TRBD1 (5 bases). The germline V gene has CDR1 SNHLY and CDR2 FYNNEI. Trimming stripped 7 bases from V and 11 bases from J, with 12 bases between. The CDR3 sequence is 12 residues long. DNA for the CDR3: TGTGCCAGCAATCGGGGCTTGACACCCCTCCACTTT. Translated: CASNRGLTPLHF. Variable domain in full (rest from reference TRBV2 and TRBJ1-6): EPEVTQTPSHQVTQMGQEVILRCVPISNHLYFYWYRQILGQKVEFLVSFYNNEISEKSEIFDDQFSVERPDGSNFTLKIRSTKLEDSAMYFCASNRGLTPLHFGNGTRLTVT.

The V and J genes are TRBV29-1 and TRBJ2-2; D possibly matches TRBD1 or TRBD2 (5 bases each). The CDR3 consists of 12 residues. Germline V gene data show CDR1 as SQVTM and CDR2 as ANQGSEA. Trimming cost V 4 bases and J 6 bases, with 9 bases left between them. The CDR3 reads CSVVGVPGELFF. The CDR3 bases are TGCAGCGTTGTGGGGGTTCCCGGGGAGCTGTTTTTT.

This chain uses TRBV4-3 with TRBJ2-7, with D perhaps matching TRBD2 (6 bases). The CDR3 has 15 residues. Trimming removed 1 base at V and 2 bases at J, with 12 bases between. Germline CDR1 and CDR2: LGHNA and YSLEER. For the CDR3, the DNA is TGCGCCAGCAGCCAAGGGCTGGCGGGAACCTACGAGCAGTACTTC. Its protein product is CASSQGLAGTYEQYF.

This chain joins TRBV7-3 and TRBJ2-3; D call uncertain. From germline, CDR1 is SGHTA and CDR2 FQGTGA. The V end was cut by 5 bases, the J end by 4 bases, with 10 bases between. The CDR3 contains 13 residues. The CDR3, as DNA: TGTGCCAGCAGCCCCAAAGCCCCAGATACGCAGTATTTT. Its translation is CASSPKAPDTQYF.

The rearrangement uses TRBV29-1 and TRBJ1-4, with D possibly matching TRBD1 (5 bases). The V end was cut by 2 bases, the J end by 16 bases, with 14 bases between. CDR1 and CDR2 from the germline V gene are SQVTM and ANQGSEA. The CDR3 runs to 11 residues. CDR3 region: CSVESGETRFF. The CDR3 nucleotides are TGCAGCGTTGAATCGGGGGAGACAAGGTTTTTT.

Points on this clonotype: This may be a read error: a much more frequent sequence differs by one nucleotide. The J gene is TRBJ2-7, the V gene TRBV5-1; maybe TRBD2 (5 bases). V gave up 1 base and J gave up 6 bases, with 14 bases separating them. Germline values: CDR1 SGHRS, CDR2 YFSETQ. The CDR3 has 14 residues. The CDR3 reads CASSLFTEEGEQYF. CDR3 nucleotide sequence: TGCGCCAGCAGCTTGTTTACGGAGGAAGGCGAGCAGTACTTC.

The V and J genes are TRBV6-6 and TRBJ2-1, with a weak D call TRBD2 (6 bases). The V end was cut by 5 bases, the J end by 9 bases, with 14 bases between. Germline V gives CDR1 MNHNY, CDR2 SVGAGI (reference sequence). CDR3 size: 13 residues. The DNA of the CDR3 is TGTGCCAGCAGTGCCCCGGAGGGCCGTGAGCAGTTCTTC. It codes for CASSAPEGREQFF.

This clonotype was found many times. CDR3 DNA: TGTGCCAGCAGTTTCCTAGGGGCGACCCAGTACTTC. Protein: CASSFLGATQYF. This chain joins TRBV27 and TRBJ2-5; D perhaps matches TRBD1 (5 bases). Trimming cost V 3 bases and J 7 bases, with 9 bases left between them. The germline gives CDR1 MNHEY, CDR2 SMNVEV (reference sequence). The CDR3 extends over 12 amino acids.